A single sample gave rise to the 28 T cell receptor beta chains below, sequenced in a study of patients and donors after allogeneic stem cell transplantation. TCRdb re-analysed the RT-PCR reads in MiXCR, keeping a single row per CDR3 protein. The table shows approximately 140,000 distinct CDR3 sequences, with 37% occurring only once. The sample comprised blood, either unsorted or a sorted T cell fraction (not recorded which). The receptors originated from a human donor who was either an allogeneic HSCT recipient or a stem cell or donor lymphocyte infusion donor (not recorded which). It is not recorded whose cells these are; they may come from a transplant donor.

The J gene is TRBJ1-1, the V gene TRBV9; D not certain. CDR3 length: 13 amino acids. Between the trimmed V and J ends, which lost 0 bases and 7 bases, there was a span of 10 bases. Germline CDR1 is SGDLS and CDR2 is YYNGEE. In DNA form, the CDR3 reads TGTGCCAGCAGCGTAGTATTGGGAAATGAAGCTTTCTTT. The encoded protein is CASSVVLGNEAFF.

This rearrangement joins TRBV12-3 or TRBV12-4 to TRBJ1-5; TRBD1 might be the D (6 bases). The CDR3 extends over 14 amino acids. Trimming left V 4 bases short and J 8 bases short, with 15 bases between. The CDR3 region has the DNA TGTGCCAGCAGTTGGGGGGCAGGGGAAGAGCCCCAGCATTTT. The encoded protein is CASSWGAGEEPQHF.

The chain combines TRBV5-1 with TRBJ2-1, with TRBD2 as a possible D gene (5 bases). V dropped 3 bases and J dropped 0 bases, with 16 bases sitting between them. The CDR3 loop spans 17 amino acids. From germline, CDR1 is SGHRS and CDR2 YFSETQ. The chain's CDR3 is CASSWAEDPSSYNEQFF. The CDR3 DNA is TGCGCCAGCAGCTGGGCGGAGGACCCCAGCTCCTACAATGAGCAGTTCTTC.

The chain is built from TRBV11-2 and TRBJ1-2; D not certain. The germline gives CDR1 SGHAT, CDR2 FQNNGV. CDR3 length: 16 amino acids. Trimming took 5 bases from V and 0 from J, leaving 16 bases between them. CDR3 protein: CASSRPQVLSNYGYTF. The CDR3, as DNA: TGTGCCAGCAGCCGACCCCAGGTGCTATCTAACTATGGCTACACCTTC.

J is TRBJ1-2 and V is TRBV9; 9 positions match TRBD1. Germline V gene lookup returns CDR1 SGDLS and CDR2 YYNGEE. The V and J ends lost 0 bases and 5 bases, in that order; junction bases with no gene match: 2. CDR3 length equals 14 residues. CDR3 region: CASSVAQGAYGYTF. The DNA of the CDR3 is TGTGCCAGCAGCGTAGCACAGGGGGCTTATGGCTACACCTTC. The full variable domain, in which reference TRBV9 and TRBJ1-2 provide the parts outside the CDR3, is DSGVTQTPKHLITATGQRVTLRCSPRSGDLSVYWYQQSLDQGLQFLIQYYNGEERAKGNILERFSAQQFPDLHSELNLSSLELGDSALYFCASSVAQGAYGYTFGSGTRLTVV.

The chain combines TRBV5-6 with TRBJ2-7; D remains unclear. The CDR3 runs to 14 residues. V was trimmed by 4 bases and J by 7 bases, leaving 18 bases between them. Germline CDR1 is SGHDT and CDR2 is YYEEEE. CDR3 bases: TGTGCCAGCAGCCATCCTCAGGAATTTTTGGAGCAGTACTTC. Its translation is CASSHPQEFLEQYF.

CDR3 in amino acids: CASSANRGKSEAFF. The CDR3 nucleotides are TGTGCCAGCAGTGCTAACAGGGGGAAATCTGAAGCTTTCTTT. The chain recombines TRBV25-1 with TRBJ1-1, with 8 bases that match TRBD1. The CDR3 extends over 14 amino acids. J lost 6 bases, V lost 4 bases, and 7 bases had no gene match. Germline V gives CDR1 MGHDK, CDR2 SYGVNS.

The chain couples TRBV5-1 to TRBJ2-5, with TRBD1 matching 7 bases. This CDR3 region has 15 residues. The germline V gene has CDR1 SGHRS and CDR2 YFSETQ. Trimming cost V 4 bases and J 0 bases; bases outside gene matches: 6. CDR3 loop: CASSRVGQDQETQYF. In nucleotides, the CDR3 is TGCGCCAGCAGCCGGGTCGGACAGGACCAAGAGACCCAGTACTTC.

The genes are TRBV5-1 and TRBJ2-1; TRBD2 might be the D (6 bases). V lost 0 bases and J 7 bases, leaving 11 bases between the germline ends. Germline V gene sequence: CDR1 SGHRS, CDR2 YFSETQ. The CDR3 consists of 14 residues. The CDR3 DNA follows: TGCGCCAGCAGCTTGGAAGGGGCGGGAAATGAGCAGTTCTTC. Amino acid sequence: CASSLEGAGNEQFF.

The chain recombines TRBV5-1 with TRBJ2-2; TRBD2 matches 7 bases. V shed 0 bases, J shed 3 bases, and the junction held 2 bases outside the gene matches. The germline V gene encodes CDR1 SGHRS and CDR2 YFSETQ. This CDR3 is built from 15 residues. CDR3 amino acids: CASSLGAGDTGELFF. The CDR3 DNA reads as TGCGCCAGCAGCTTGGGCGCGGGAGACACCGGGGAGCTGTTTTTT.

The V gene is TRBV4-1, the J gene TRBJ2-3, with 7 bases lining up with TRBD1. The CDR3 has 15 amino acids. Germline lookup yields CDR1 MGHRA and CDR2 YSYEKL. Trimming cost V 2 bases and J 2 bases; bases outside gene matches: 4. The CDR3 coding sequence is TGCGCCAGCAGCCAACCGGGACAGTACACAGATACGCAGTATTTT. This codes for CASSQPGQYTDTQYF.

The rearrangement joins TRBV5-1 to TRBJ1-1, with D unresolved. CDR1 is SGHRS, CDR2 YFSETQ, per germline. V gave up 4 bases and J gave up 1 base, with 14 bases separating them. The CDR3 consists of 15 residues. CDR3 bases: TGCGCCAGCAGCCCCCTGACGGAGGAGAACACTGAAGCTTTCTTT. Translation: CASSPLTEENTEAFF.

This clonotype turned up a few times. The chain has TRBV20-1 and TRBJ1-2; D is uncertain. Germline CDR1 DFQATT, CDR2 SNEGSKA (reference sequence). The CDR3 totals 12 residues. Trimming shortened V by 3 bases and J by 4 bases, and 9 bases separated the two germline ends. The CDR3 sequence: CSASVQPYGYTF. In nucleotides, the CDR3 is TGCAGTGCTAGTGTACAGCCCTATGGCTACACCTTC.

This chain links TRBV7-9 with TRBJ1-1, with unresolved D. There are 13 residues in the CDR3. Germline values: CDR1 SEHNR, CDR2 FQNEAQ (reference sequence). Between the trimmed V and J ends, which lost 2 bases and 6 bases, there was a span of 10 bases. CDR3 in DNA: TGTGCCAGCAGCTTAAAAGGCCCCGCTGAAGCTTTCTTT. It codes for CASSLKGPAEAFF. The full variable domain, its missing parts supplied by reference TRBV7-9 and TRBJ1-1, is DTGVSQNPRHKITKRGQNVTFRCDPISEHNRLYWYRQTLGQGPEFLTYFQNEAQLEKSRLLSDRFSAERPKGSFSTLEIQRTEQGDSAMYLCASSLKGPAEAFFGQGTRLTVV.

This clonotype was counted only a few times. CDR3 loop: CASSQDRGVDSPLHF. The DNA of the CDR3 is TGCGCCAGCAGCCAAGATAGAGGGGTCGATTCACCCCTCCACTTT. V and J are TRBV4-3 and TRBJ1-6; possible D gene TRBD1, 5 bases. The CDR3 length is 15 residues. Germline V lookup: CDR1 LGHNA, CDR2 YSLEER. Between the trimmed V and J ends, which lost 0 bases and 8 bases, there was a span of 11 bases.

This clonotype was observed many times. The gene calls are TRBV29-1 and TRBJ1-3; no clear D. The V end lost 4 bases, the J end lost 3 bases, and 13 bases lay between the germline ends. The CDR3 loop spans 14 amino acids. Per germline, CDR1 SQVTM and CDR2 ANQGSEA. The CDR3 is CSVVVASGGNTIYF. In DNA, the CDR3 is TGCAGCGTTGTGGTGGCATCAGGTGGAAACACCATATATTTT.

This chain connects TRBV6-1 to TRBJ1-5, with 9 bases aligning to TRBD1. The ends lost 3 bases at V and 2 bases at J; junction bases unmatched: 14. This CDR3 has 19 amino acids. Germline V gene sequence: CDR1 MNHNS, CDR2 SASEGT. DNA of the CDR3: TGTGCCAGCAGTGATGCCGGGACAGGGTCCTACGGGGGCAATCAGCCCCAGCATTTT. Protein sequence: CASSDAGTGSYGGNQPQHF.

The V gene is TRBV28, the J gene TRBJ2-7; D may be TRBD1 (6 bases). The CDR3 loop spans 14 amino acids. The V gene's germline CDR1 is MDHEN and CDR2 SYDVKM. Trimming cost V 8 bases and J 4 bases, with 18 bases left between them. The CDR3 loop is CASGIRDKLYEQYF. The CDR3 nucleotides read TGTGCCAGCGGCATCCGGGACAAATTGTACGAGCAGTACTTC.

This chain joins TRBV5-1 and TRBJ1-4; a weak D match, TRBD1 (6 bases). The germline gives CDR1 SGHRS, CDR2 YFSETQ. The CDR3 loop spans 16 amino acids. V was trimmed by 3 bases and J by 2 bases, leaving 14 bases between them. CDR3 loop: CASSSGGGATNEKLFF. In nucleotides, the CDR3 is TGCGCCAGCAGCTCCGGAGGGGGGGCTACTAATGAAAAACTGTTTTTT. Variable domain in full (rest from reference TRBV5-1 and TRBJ1-4): KAGVTQTPRYLIKTRGQQVTLSCSPISGHRSVSWYQQTPGQGLQFLFEYFSETQRNKGNFPGRFSGRQFSNSRSEMNVSTLELGDSALYLCASSSGGGATNEKLFFGSGTQLSVL.

The genes are TRBV20-1 and TRBJ1-1; 10 positions match TRBD1. This CDR3 is 12 amino acids long. Germline CDR1 is DFQATT and CDR2 is SNEGSKA (reference sequence). J was trimmed by 10 bases and V by 7 bases; bases with no gene match: 9. CDR3 sequence reads: CSGSIGDRGAFF. CDR3 DNA sequence: TGCAGTGGCTCGATCGGGGACAGGGGAGCTTTCTTT.

J is TRBJ2-1 and V is TRBV12-3 or TRBV12-4; perhaps TRBD1 as D (6 bases). V was cut by 6 bases and J by 7 bases, with 10 bases left in between. The CDR3 sequence is 12 residues long. The CDR3 DNA is TGTGCCAGCAGGCTAGGGGGTAATGAGCAGTTCTTC. This gives the protein CASRLGGNEQFF.

There are a few counts of this clonotype. This chain joins TRBV6-6 and TRBJ1-2, with 11 bases aligning to TRBD1. CDR3 length: 15 residues. The V segment lost 5 bases and the J segment 3 bases; nucleotides outside the gene matches: 5. The germline V gene has CDR1 MNHNY and CDR2 SVGAGI (reference sequence). The CDR3 loop is CASSNRDRGDYGYTF. For the CDR3, the DNA is TGTGCCAGCAGTAACCGGGACAGGGGGGACTATGGCTACACCTTC.

This chain links TRBV11-2 with TRBJ2-3; 7 bases fit TRBD2. The length of the CDR3 is 15 residues. V was pared by 7 bases and J by 4 bases, with 11 bases of the junction left unmatched. Germline V gene sequence: CDR1 SGHAT, CDR2 FQNNGV. The CDR3 coding sequence is TGTGCCAGCAACCTCCTAATGGGGGGGTCAGATACGCAGTATTTT. Protein sequence: CASNLLMGGSDTQYF.

V is TRBV12-3 or TRBV12-4 and J is TRBJ2-2; 8 nucleotides agree with TRBD1. The CDR3 contains 17 residues. With 4 bases clipped from V and 1 base from J, the junction kept 8 bases outside the gene matches. CDR3 DNA: TGTGCCAGCAGTTCCTCGACAGGGGCAATGAACACCGGGGAGCTGTTTTTT. Translation gives CASSSSTGAMNTGELFF.

CDR3 sequence reads: CASKGGPYEQYF. DNA of the CDR3: TGTGCCAGCAAGGGGGGCCCCTACGAGCAGTACTTC. The rearrangement uses TRBV2 and TRBJ2-7; D tentatively fits TRBD1 or TRBD2 (6 bases each). This CDR3 has 12 amino acids. Germline V CDR1 and CDR2: SNHLY, FYNNEI. The V end was cut by 7 bases, the J end by 2 bases, with 9 bases between.

This clonotype was seen a handful of times. The V gene is TRBV29-1, the J gene TRBJ1-5; a weak D match, TRBD1 (6 bases). The germline V gene encodes CDR1 SQVTM and CDR2 ANQGSEA. V was cut by 4 bases and J by 2 bases, with 15 bases left in between. The CDR3 loop spans 15 amino acids. CDR3 residues: CSVVWGAAGNQPQHF. The CDR3 nucleotides read TGCAGCGTTGTTTGGGGGGCGGCAGGCAATCAGCCCCAGCATTTT.

Only a few counts were recorded for this clonotype. V is TRBV7-9 and J is TRBJ1-1, with TRBD1 as a possible D gene (5 bases). Germline V gene lookup returns CDR1 SEHNR and CDR2 FQNEAQ (reference sequence). V gave up 5 bases and J gave up 0 bases, with 19 bases separating them. This CDR3 region has 17 residues. CDR3 region: CASSPRGGSILNTEAFF. Here the CDR3 DNA reads TGTGCCAGCAGCCCCCGGGGGGGTTCCATCCTGAACACTGAAGCTTTCTTT. The full variable domain, in which reference TRBV7-9 and TRBJ1-1 provide the parts outside the CDR3, is DTGVSQNPRHKITKRGQNVTFRCDPISEHNRLYWYRQTLGQGPEFLTYFQNEAQLEKSRLLSDRFSAERPKGSFSTLEIQRTEQGDSAMYLCASSPRGGSILNTEAFFGQGTRLTVV.

In its sample, this clonotype was seen a few times. This chain connects TRBV28 to TRBJ2-3; D is unresolved. The V end was cut by 8 bases, the J end by 1 base, with 4 bases between. Germline CDR1 reads MDHEN; CDR2 reads SYDVKM. This CDR3 region has 11 residues. The CDR3 loop is CASARTDTQYF. DNA of the CDR3: TGTGCCAGCGCCCGCACAGATACGCAGTATTTT.